The rows below give T cell receptor beta chains drawn from one sample of a study of blood T cells in healthy people across ages. Each CDR3 protein is one row after TCRdb ran MiXCR on the 5' RACE reads. The repertoire holds approximately 800,000 distinct CDR3 sequences, approximately 35% seen once, with over 10% in the top ten. The sequenced material came from blood. These TCRs come from a man in his late teens or twenties in good health. Both conserved end residues are part of each CDR3. The D gene is left open where the match is weak. The listing skips clone size in some rows; elsewhere it reads once, few, many or a size class.

d_call cdr3_length j_call v_call clone_size cdr3_aa cdr3_nt
- 13 TRBJ2-1 TRBV24-1 many CATSDFQVNEQFF TGTGCCACCAGTGATTTTCAGGTAAATGAGCAGTTCTTC
- 18 TRBJ2-5 TRBV4-2 - CASSQEGDSGGYQETQYF TGTGCCAGCAGCCAAGAAGGAGACAGTGGGGGGTACCAAGAGACCCAGTACTTC
TRBD2 17 TRBJ2-1 TRBV7-2 - CASSFGRLAGNYNEQFF TGTGCCAGCAGCTTCGGTAGACTAGCGGGGAATTATAATGAGCAGTTCTTC
- 21 TRBJ2-5 TRBV5-1 - CASSLGSAGTFGRPWGNEQYF TGCGCCAGCAGCTTGGGGTCGGCAGGAACGTTCGGTCGTCCCTGGGGGAATGAGCAGTACTTC
TRBD1 18 TRBJ2-6 TRBV20-1 - CSARTQGAKTSGANVLTF TGCAGTGCTAGAACACAGGGGGCTAAGACCTCTGGGGCCAACGTCCTGACTTTC
- 13 TRBJ1-2 TRBV7-9 - CASSFGQAGGYTF TGTGCCAGCAGCTTCGGGCAGGCCGGTGGCTACACCTTC
- 15 TRBJ2-5 TRBV5-1 once CASSLVGQPQETQYF TGCGCCAGCAGCTTGGTCGGGCAGCCCCAAGAGACCCAGTACTTC
- 12 TRBJ2-7 TRBV10-3 - CATGAGHNEQYF TGTGCCACCGGCGCTGGGCACAATGAGCAGTACTTC
TRBD1 18 TRBJ1-1 TRBV27 - CASWTILGTEESGTEAFF TGTGCCAGCTGGACAATTCTCGGGACAGAGGAATCGGGCACTGAAGCTTTCTTT
- 16 TRBJ1-1 TRBV19 - CASSIRSGVGGTEAFF TGTGCCAGTAGTATCAGGTCCGGGGTTGGAGGCACTGAAGCTTTCTTT